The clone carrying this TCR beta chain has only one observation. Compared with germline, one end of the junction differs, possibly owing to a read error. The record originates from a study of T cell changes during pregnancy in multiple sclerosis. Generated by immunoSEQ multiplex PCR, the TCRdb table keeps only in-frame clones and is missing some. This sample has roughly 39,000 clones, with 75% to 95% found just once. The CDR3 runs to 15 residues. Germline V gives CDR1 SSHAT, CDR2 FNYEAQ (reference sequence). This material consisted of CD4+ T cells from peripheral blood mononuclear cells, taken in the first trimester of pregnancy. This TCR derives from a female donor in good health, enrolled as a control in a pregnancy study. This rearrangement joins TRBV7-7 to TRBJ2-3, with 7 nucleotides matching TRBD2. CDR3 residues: CASSLSGGSTDTQYF. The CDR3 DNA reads TGTGCTAGCAGCTTATCGGGGGGAAGCACAGATACGCAGTATTTT.